This TCR beta chain appears in the sequencing data of a study of cytomegalovirus exposure and HLA in healthy donors. 60 Vbeta and 13 Jbeta primers were used in PCR. The repertoire was sequenced with immunoSEQ multiplex PCR; TCRdb's copy has only in-frame clones and lacks some. The sample includes roughly 200,000 clones, 8.5% to 10% of them seen just once. Germline V gene data show CDR1 as SGHRS and CDR2 as YFSETQ. This CDR3 is 16 amino acids long. After removal of 3 bases from V and 4 bases from J, the junction contained 8 bases not matched to a gene. Study-level findings and limits: Most TCR beta V segments were productive about 87% or about 30% of the time in an earlier analysis.

In regard to this clone: The antigen is not known.

The chain recombines TRBV5-1 with TRBJ2-3; TRBD2 aligns across 10 bases. Sequenced input: PBMCs. This receptor was taken from a woman in her twenties or thirties in good health and CMV-seropositive. CDR3 bases: TGCGCCAGCAGCTATCAATCTAGCGGGAGCGCAGATACGCAGTATTTT. It encodes CASSYQSSGSADTQYF.